This T cell receptor beta chain was observed in a study of PD-1 blockade in classical Hodgkin lymphoma. The study, taken as a whole, reports: Researchers reported that CD4+ TCR diversity, though not CD8+, rose significantly by C4D1. Undefined causes, possibly disease activity or prior therapy, underlie the repertoire differences.

This clone showed up just once. Its antigen is not known. After removal of 8 bases from V and 5 bases from J, the junction contained 17 bases not matched to a gene. Germline CDR1 LNHDA, CDR2 SQIVND (reference sequence). The CDR3 is made up of 18 amino acids. Every patient had relapsed following autologous stem cell transplantation, and cohorts differed in brentuximab vedotin exposure. Best responses were complete response, partial response or progressive disease. Only in-frame clones appear in the TCRdb table, and some are missing; sequencing was by immunoSEQ multiplex PCR. Of 24,000 or so clones in the sample, around 70% are singletons; the top ten hold roughly 3.3%.

The specimen comprised peripheral blood mononuclear cells (PBMCs), sampled at baseline. The sequence derives from a human donor with classical Hodgkin lymphoma. This rearrangement joins TRBV19 to TRBJ2-5; 13 bases map to TRBD2. The CDR3 sequence: CASSPQLAGGLRGETQYF. DNA of the CDR3: TGTGCCAGTTCGCCCCAACTAGCGGGGGGGCTGCGTGGGGAGACCCAGTACTTC.